Shown below are 17 T cell receptor beta chains from a single sample sequenced in a study of cytomegalovirus exposure and HLA in healthy donors. Repertoires were generated with immunoSEQ multiplex PCR, while TCRdb's copy carries only in-frame clones and drops some. The sample holds roughly 68,000 clones, 85% to 90% seen once. What was sequenced was PBMCs. Receptors originate from a woman under 30 in good health and CMV-seronegative.

V and J are TRBV28 and TRBJ2-7, with D tentatively TRBD2 (7 bases). There are 14 residues in the CDR3. The germline V and J ends were trimmed by 11 bases and 2 bases, with 19 bases remaining between them. Germline CDR1 reads MDHEN; CDR2 reads SYDVKM. CDR3 amino acids: CASSGVGAAYEQYF. DNA for the CDR3: TGTGCCTCCAGCGGGGTGGGGGCAGCCTACGAGCAGTACTTC. Full variable domain (remainder filled in from reference TRBV28 and TRBJ2-7): DVKVTQSSRYLVKRTGEKVFLECVQDMDHENMFWYRQDPGLGLRLIYFSYDVKMKEKGDIPEGYSVSREKKERFSLILESASTNQTSMYLCASSGVGAAYEQYFGPGTRLTVT.

This rearrangement joins TRBV5-1 to TRBJ2-3; the D gene is possibly TRBD1 (6 bases). This CDR3 spans 14 amino acids. Germline values: CDR1 SGHRS, CDR2 YFSETQ. V was clipped by 1 base and J by 0 bases, with 6 bases between them. The chain's CDR3 is CASSLQGSTDTQYF. In nucleotides, the CDR3 is TGCGCCAGCAGCTTGCAGGGGAGCACAGATACGCAGTATTTT.

As DNA, the CDR3 is TGTGCCAGCAGTTCCCGGACAGGGCCAGACTATGGCTACACCTTC. It translates to CASSSRTGPDYGYTF. The chain uses TRBV27 and TRBJ1-2; 8 nucleotides agree with TRBD1. The V and J ends lost 4 bases and 3 bases, in that order; junction bases with no gene match: 7. Germline assignment: CDR1 MNHEY and CDR2 SMNVEV (reference sequence). The CDR3 runs to 15 residues.

The CDR3 here is CASRNGDRGHQPQHF. CDR3 DNA sequence: TGTGCCAGCAGAAATGGGGACAGGGGGCACCAGCCCCAGCATTTT. The chain links TRBV28 to TRBJ1-5; 12 bases match TRBD1. J was trimmed by 7 bases and V by 6 bases; bases with no gene match: 7. In germline, CDR1 is MDHEN, CDR2 SYDVKM. CDR3 length equals 15 residues.

J is TRBJ2-7 and V is TRBV18; TRBD1 aligns across 7 bases. CDR3 size: 13 residues. V lost 2 bases and J lost 2; bases outside the gene matches: 0. The germline V gene has CDR1 KGHSH and CDR2 LQKENI. This CDR3 is CASSPGTAYEQYF. The CDR3 DNA follows: TGTGCCAGCTCACCAGGGACAGCCTACGAGCAGTACTTC.

The chain joins TRBV7-3 to TRBJ2-3; 16 positions agree with TRBD2. Trimming cost V 5 bases and J 4 bases; bases outside gene matches: 12. Germline V CDR1 and CDR2: SGHTA, FQGTGA. The CDR3 runs 19 residues. The DNA for the CDR3 is TGTGCCAGCAGCGCGACCGGGACTAGCGGGAGGGCCGGCGCAGATACGCAGTATTTT. Residues: CASSATGTSGRAGADTQYF.

J is TRBJ2-7 and V is TRBV27; D not resolved. V was trimmed by 5 bases and J by 7 bases, leaving 24 bases between them. The germline CDR1 and CDR2 sequences are MNHEY and SMNVEV (reference sequence). CDR3 length: 16 residues. CDR3 coding DNA: TGTGCCAGCAGTCTAGTTAAGAGCGTTCGACCTGGGGAGCAGTACTTC. Encoded protein: CASSLVKSVRPGEQYF.

The gene calls are TRBV7-3 and TRBJ2-7; the match to TRBD2 covers 12 bases. The CDR3 loop spans 15 amino acids. From germline, CDR1 is SGHTA and CDR2 FQGTGA. The junction had 8 bases not matched to a gene; V was cut back by 7 bases and J by 4 bases. CDR3 coding DNA: TGTGCCAGCAACCCACCGGGACTAGCGGGTTACGAGCAGTACTTC. Translating gives CASNPPGLAGYEQYF.

The chain employs TRBV30 and TRBJ2-1; 7 bases map to TRBD2. This CDR3 is 14 amino acids long. Germline values: CDR1 GTSNPN, CDR2 SVGIG (reference sequence). V trimming: 8 bases; J trimming: 4 bases; junction bases outside the gene matches: 11. CDR3 sequence: CAGTSGTSYNEQFF. The CDR3 nucleotides read TGTGCCGGAACAAGCGGGACGTCTTACAATGAGCAGTTCTTC.

This chain connects TRBV29-1 to TRBJ1-1; perhaps TRBD1 as D (5 bases). Germline CDR1 SQVTM, CDR2 ANQGSEA. The CDR3 has 14 amino acids. V lost 2 bases and J 0 bases, leaving 10 bases between the germline ends. CDR3 bases: TGCAGCGTTGAAAGGGGAGGAATGAACACTGAAGCTTTCTTT. Translated, it gives CSVERGGMNTEAFF.

The chain is built from TRBV28 and TRBJ1-5; 10 nucleotides align to TRBD1. J was trimmed by 6 bases and V by 6 bases; bases with no gene match: 11. The CDR3 has 16 amino acids. Germline CDR1 MDHEN, CDR2 SYDVKM. CDR3 sequence reads: CASSTTGGAFGQPQHF. The CDR3 nucleotides read TGTGCCAGCAGCACGACAGGGGGCGCTTTCGGTCAGCCCCAGCATTTT.

V gene TRBV29-1 combines with J gene TRBJ2-5, with 13 positions matching TRBD2. CDR1 and CDR2 from the germline V gene are SQVTM and ANQGSEA. The CDR3 runs 15 residues. V shed 5 bases and J 2 bases; nucleotides not matched to a gene: 5. CDR3 nucleotides: TGCAGCGTTCACCCACTAGCGGGAGGGCAAGAGACCCAGTACTTC. It is translated as CSVHPLAGGQETQYF.

The genes are TRBV18 and TRBJ2-7; 9 bases fit TRBD2. The CDR3 covers 16 residues. J was trimmed by 5 bases and V by 6 bases; bases with no gene match: 14. From germline, CDR1 is KGHSH and CDR2 LQKENI. CDR3 residues: CASSSLSGGLRDEQYF. In nucleotides, the CDR3 is TGTGCCAGCTCTTCCCTTAGCGGGGGCCTTCGGGACGAGCAGTACTTC.

This clone has just one count. The chain employs TRBV7-2 and TRBJ2-6; D unclear. The germline CDR1 and CDR2 sequences are SGHTA and FQGNSA. V was pared by 4 bases and J by 0 bases, with 19 bases between. The CDR3 loop spans 19 amino acids. CDR3 in amino acids: CASSSRGGLSPSGANVLTF. In nucleotides, the CDR3 is TGTGCCAGCAGCTCGAGAGGCGGCCTTAGTCCCTCTGGGGCCAACGTCCTGACTTTC.

This clone was seen a few times. This chain uses TRBV4-3 with TRBJ1-5; possibly TRBD1 for D (5 bases). The CDR3 consists of 14 residues. The germline gives CDR1 LGHNA, CDR2 YSLEER. Deletions cut 1 base from V and 7 bases from J, with 11 bases between. The CDR3, as DNA: TGCGCCAGCAGCCAAGTTTGGGGCGGCCAGCCCCAGCATTTT. Protein sequence: CASSQVWGGQPQHF.

There are a few counts of this clone. The rearrangement links TRBV30 to TRBJ2-2; D is unresolved. V dropped 0 bases and J dropped 3 bases, with 5 bases sitting between them. Germline V gene lookup returns CDR1 GTSNPN and CDR2 SVGIG (reference sequence). This CDR3 comprises 13 residues. The CDR3 DNA reads as TGTGCCTGGAGTGTACGCGACACCGGGGAGCTGTTTTTT. Translated, it gives CAWSVRDTGELFF.

This chain joins TRBV5-1 and TRBJ2-7, with 9 positions matching TRBD1. With V trimmed by 0 bases and J by 6 bases, 7 bases remained unmatched. The CDR3 contains 15 residues. From germline, CDR1 is SGHRS and CDR2 YFSETQ. The CDR3 protein is CASSLGWTGAREQYF. CDR3 nucleotide sequence: TGCGCCAGCAGCTTGGGGTGGACAGGGGCGCGCGAGCAGTACTTC. Filled out from reference TRBV5-1 and TRBJ2-7, the complete variable domain reads KAGVTQTPRYLIKTRGQQVTLSCSPISGHRSVSWYQQTPGQGLQFLFEYFSETQRNKGNFPGRFSGRQFSNSRSEMNVSTLELGDSALYLCASSLGWTGAREQYFGPGTRLTVT.